This T cell receptor (beta chain) was retrieved from a study of CD8 T cells in ankylosing spondylitis. This clonotype was seen ten or more times. Its specificity is unknown. The authors made TCR beta libraries by quantitative 5'-RACE with molecular barcodes. In TCRdb, the 5' RACE reads were re-called with MiXCR into one record per CDR3 protein. The top ten hold over 2% of the sample, which has over 60,000 distinct CDR3 sequences, over 4% seen once. Study results and caveats: Within ankylosing spondylitis blood, a TCR beta motif made up of several highly homologous variants appeared to be characteristic. Disease-linked clones were found to be CD8+ and relatively rare in peripheral blood. In ankylosing spondylitis patients, matched synovial fluid reportedly showed significant enrichment of disease-linked clones.

Germline values: CDR1 SGHVS, CDR2 FNYEAQ. Deletions cut 4 bases from V and 7 bases from J, with 14 bases between. The CDR3 spans 13 residues. This TCR was recovered from a male donor with ankylosing spondylitis or in good health (not recorded which). The sequencing sample was made of blood, either unsorted or a sorted T cell fraction (not recorded which). The V gene is TRBV7-6, the J gene TRBJ2-7; TRBD1 or TRBD2 may be the D gene (6 bases each). CDR3 DNA sequence: TGTGCCAGCAGCTCGAACACAGGGAGGGAGCAGTACTTC. Amino acid sequence: CASSSNTGREQYF.